Presented here are 29 T cell receptor beta chains from one specimen sequenced in a study of control samples from healthy donors and cancer patients. Only in-frame clones appear in the TCRdb table, and some are missing; sequencing was by immunoSEQ multiplex PCR. The data show some 130,000 clones, about 95% seen once. The sample taken for sequencing was blood. These receptors came from a man younger than 45 in good health.

The chain employs TRBV30 and TRBJ1-5, with unresolved D. Between the trimmed V and J ends, which lost 3 bases and 4 bases, there was a span of 10 bases. This CDR3 region has 13 residues. Germline V gives CDR1 GTSNPN, CDR2 SVGIG (reference sequence). The CDR3 here is CAWSPEVNQPQHF. As DNA, the CDR3 is TGTGCCTGGAGCCCCGAAGTAAATCAGCCCCAGCATTTT.

The V call is TRBV28, the J call TRBJ1-2, with a tentative D call TRBD1 (5 bases). Trimming took 2 bases from V and 7 from J, leaving 11 bases between them. The germline V gene has CDR1 MDHEN and CDR2 SYDVKM. CDR3 length equals 13 residues. DNA of the CDR3: TGTGCCAGCAGTTTACCGGGGCGCATTGGCTACACCTTC. This gives the protein CASSLPGRIGYTF.

The gene calls are TRBV29-1 and TRBJ1-1; D is uncertain. Germline lookup yields CDR1 SQVTM and CDR2 ANQGSEA. V was shortened by 2 bases and J by 4 bases, with 8 bases between the two germline ends. There are 12 residues in the CDR3. In DNA, the CDR3 is TGCAGCGTTGAACTGTCGGGCACTGAAGCTTTCTTT. Protein product: CSVELSGTEAFF.

The chain combines TRBV6-1 with TRBJ1-2; 10 bases are a match to TRBD1. This CDR3 is built from 15 residues. V shed 5 bases and J 3 bases; nucleotides not matched to a gene: 6. The germline gives CDR1 MNHNS, CDR2 SASEGT. CDR3 region: CASSSGQGGYYGYTF. The CDR3 coding sequence is TGTGCCAGCAGTTCCGGACAGGGGGGTTACTATGGCTACACCTTC.

This rearrangement joins TRBV7-9 to TRBJ2-2, with TRBD2 identical over 13 bases. Germline values: CDR1 SEHNR, CDR2 FQNEAQ (reference sequence). Losses at the gene ends were 5 bases for V and 1 base for J; bases not matched to a gene: 10. This CDR3 contains 19 residues. The DNA for the CDR3 is TGTGCCAGCAGCCAACGTCCGGGACTAGCGGGGTGGAACACCGGGGAGCTGTTTTTT. It yields the protein CASSQRPGLAGWNTGELFF.

V usage is TRBV5-3 and J usage is TRBJ2-3, with TRBD1 matching 7 bases. TRBV5-3 is assigned to the ORF class and has an uncertain function. CDR3 length equals 18 residues. Germline trimming cut 2 bases from V and 2 bases from J; bases unmatched to any gene: 14. The CDR3 protein is CARSFGEQGKRYTDTQYF. For the CDR3, the DNA is TGTGCCAGAAGCTTCGGTGAACAGGGGAAAAGATACACAGATACGCAGTATTTT.

The rearrangement links TRBV19 to TRBJ2-7, with D unresolved. With 4 bases removed from V and 9 bases from J, the gap between germline ends came to 16 bases. This CDR3 has 13 amino acids. Germline V gives CDR1 LNHDA, CDR2 SQIVND (reference sequence). CDR3 region: CASSTTGLQAQYF. The CDR3 bases are TGTGCCAGTAGTACAACCGGCCTCCAGGCGCAGTACTTC.

V and J are TRBV27 and TRBJ1-1; D gene uncertain. With 5 bases removed from V and 2 bases from J, the gap between germline ends came to 12 bases. CDR1 MNHEY and CDR2 SMNVEV come from the germline V gene (reference sequence). There are 14 residues in the CDR3. The CDR3 region has the DNA TGTGCCAGCAGTCTACGGAACCTTAACACTGAAGCTTTCTTT. It translates to CASSLRNLNTEAFF.

J is TRBJ2-1 and V is TRBV27, with 10 bases aligning to TRBD2. The CDR3 is 15 residues long. Germline CDR1 reads MNHEY; CDR2 reads SMNVEV (reference sequence). Germline trimming cut 6 bases from V and 10 bases from J; bases unmatched to any gene: 12. The CDR3 DNA reads TGTGCCAGCAGCCCTTTAATAGCGGGGGGAGACGAGCAGTTCTTC. Encoded protein: CASSPLIAGGDEQFF.

The chain employs TRBV27 and TRBJ2-7; tentative D call: TRBD2 (6 bases). Trimming removed 7 bases from V and 5 bases from J, with 21 bases in between. The CDR3 has 15 residues. In germline, CDR1 is MNHEY, CDR2 SMNVEV (reference sequence). The CDR3 region is CASTTVAGGGHEQYF. The CDR3 region has the DNA TGTGCCAGCACTACTGTAGCCGGGGGTGGCCACGAGCAGTACTTC.

This clone was seen once. V and J are TRBV9 and TRBJ1-4; the D gene is possibly TRBD1 (5 bases). CDR1 and CDR2 (germline): SGDLS, YYNGEE. The length of the CDR3 is 17 residues. V was trimmed by 0 bases and J by 8 bases, leaving 20 bases between them. The CDR3: CASSVDPGAGTGEKLFF. The CDR3 nucleotides read TGTGCCAGCAGCGTAGATCCCGGTGCAGGGACGGGGGAAAAACTGTTTTTT.

The gene calls are TRBV2 and TRBJ2-7, with D unclear. There are 13 residues in the CDR3. The germline V and J ends were trimmed by 3 bases and 0 bases, with 6 bases remaining between them. Germline-derived CDR1 and CDR2 are SNHLY and FYNNEI. CDR3 amino acids: CASSDIASYEQYF. The CDR3 DNA is TGTGCCAGCAGTGATATAGCCTCCTACGAGCAGTACTTC.

The V gene is TRBV5-1, the J gene TRBJ2-7; TRBD2 aligns across 14 bases. The better agreement between TRBJ2-5 and the DNA end casts doubt on the J call. Per germline, CDR1 SGHRS and CDR2 YFSETQ. The CDR3 spans 16 residues. The chain's CDR3 is CASSWTSGGTQETQYF. The DNA for the CDR3 is TGCGCCAGCAGCTGGACTAGCGGGGGGACCCAAGAGACCCAGTACTTC.

The gene calls are TRBV6-5 and TRBJ1-2, with 9 bases aligning to TRBD1. CDR1 and CDR2 from the germline V gene are MNHEY and SVGAGI. The CDR3 has 15 amino acids. V was clipped by 8 bases and J by 3 bases; unmatched bases: 10. CDR3 residues: CASWRGDRVDYGYTF. The CDR3 DNA sequence: TGTGCCAGCTGGCGGGGGGACAGGGTGGACTATGGCTACACCTTC.

The chain employs TRBV3-1 (or the pseudogene TRBV3-2) and TRBJ1-2; D call uncertain. Germline loops: CDR1 LGHDT, CDR2 YNNKEL (reference sequence). The CDR3 contains 11 residues. Trimming pared 3 bases from V and 4 bases from J, leaving 3 bases between. In DNA, the CDR3 is TGTGCCAGCAGCCAGGGCTATGGCTACACCTTC. This translates into CASSQGYGYTF.

The sample holds one count of this clone. This chain joins TRBV13 and TRBJ1-3; D gene unclear. The V gene lost 2 bases and the J gene lost 0 bases, with 8 bases spanning the gap. The CDR3 totals 15 residues. In germline, CDR1 is PRHDT, CDR2 FYEKMQ (reference sequence). In nucleotides, the CDR3 is TGTGCCAGCAGCTTAAAATTCCGCTCTGGAAACACCATATATTTT. Translated, it gives CASSLKFRSGNTIYF.

This clone was recorded a few times. For the CDR3, the DNA is TGTGCCTGGAGTGATTCCACTTCCGGATGGAATCAGCCCCAGCATTTT. Translating it yields CAWSDSTSGWNQPQHF. The chain links TRBV30 to TRBJ1-5; D is unresolved. The CDR3 is made up of 16 amino acids. V gave up 1 base and J gave up 4 bases, with 17 bases separating them. CDR1 and CDR2 (germline): GTSNPN, SVGIG (reference sequence).

In this sample, this clone turned up once. The chain couples TRBV9 to TRBJ1-2, with a possible D match to TRBD1 (6 bases). This CDR3 is 15 amino acids long. The V end was cut by 2 bases, the J end by 1 base, with 12 bases between. The germline CDR1 and CDR2 sequences are SGDLS and YYNGEE. This chain's CDR3 is CASSVNRQDNYGYTF. CDR3 nucleotides: TGTGCCAGCAGCGTGAACCGACAGGATAACTATGGCTACACCTTC.

J is TRBJ1-5 and V is TRBV12-3 or TRBV12-4; maybe TRBD1 (6 bases). This CDR3 is built from 13 residues. Deletions cut 6 bases from V and 5 bases from J, with 11 bases between. The CDR3 is CASSTGYYQPQHF. The CDR3 nucleotides read TGTGCCAGCAGCACAGGGTATTATCAGCCCCAGCATTTT.

V and J are TRBV7-9 and TRBJ2-1; D is ambiguous. This CDR3 has 15 residues. The V gene lost 6 bases and the J gene lost 4 bases, with 16 bases spanning the gap. CDR1 SEHNR and CDR2 FQNEAQ come from the germline V gene (reference sequence). This CDR3 reads CASRLKDAPYNEQFF. As DNA, the CDR3 is TGTGCCAGCAGATTGAAAGACGCCCCGTACAATGAGCAGTTCTTC. Variable domain in full (rest from reference TRBV7-9 and TRBJ2-1): DTGVSQNPRHKITKRGQNVTFRCDPISEHNRLYWYRQTLGQGPEFLTYFQNEAQLEKSRLLSDRFSAERPKGSFSTLEIQRTEQGDSAMYLCASRLKDAPYNEQFFGPGTRLTVL.

The V gene is TRBV30, the J gene TRBJ1-1; D is possibly TRBD1 (6 bases). Trimming shortened V by 3 bases and J by 5 bases, and 13 bases separated the two germline ends. Germline values: CDR1 GTSNPN, CDR2 SVGIG (reference sequence). The CDR3 covers 13 residues. CDR3 DNA sequence: TGTGCCTGGAGGTTCGGGGGCGTGACTGAAGCTTTCTTT. It specifies CAWRFGGVTEAFF.

The V gene is TRBV3-1 (or the pseudogene TRBV3-2), the J gene TRBJ1-1, with D unclear. There are 12 residues in the CDR3. Germline V lookup: CDR1 LGHDT, CDR2 YNNKEL (reference sequence). Trimming removed 0 bases from V and 9 bases from J, with 8 bases in between. The CDR3 spells CASSQDKRKAFF. CDR3 nucleotide sequence: TGTGCCAGCAGCCAAGATAAACGTAAAGCTTTCTTT.

This clone occurred once. This sequence joins TRBV3-1 (or the pseudogene TRBV3-2) and TRBJ2-7, with D perhaps TRBD1 or TRBD2 (5 bases each). The CDR3 spans 15 residues. The germline V and J ends were trimmed by 4 bases and 5 bases, with 18 bases remaining between them. Per germline, CDR1 LGHDT and CDR2 YNNKEL (reference sequence). The CDR3 reads CASSPRRGRENEQYF. For the CDR3, the DNA is TGTGCCAGCAGCCCCCGTCGGGGCAGGGAGAACGAGCAGTACTTC.

CDR3 residues: CASSPLPPQGRETQYF. In nucleotides, the CDR3 is TGTGCCAGCAGTCCACTACCCCCACAGGGGAGAGAGACCCAGTACTTC. J is TRBJ2-5 and V is TRBV27; the match to TRBD1 covers 7 bases. The CDR3 covers 16 residues. Germline CDR1 is MNHEY and CDR2 is SMNVEV (reference sequence). The junction had 13 bases not matched to a gene; V was cut back by 5 bases and J by 4 bases.

J is TRBJ1-2 and V is TRBV7-9; no reliable D call. The CDR3 has 12 amino acids. V gave up 3 bases and J gave up 8 bases, with 10 bases separating them. The V gene's germline CDR1 is SEHNR and CDR2 FQNEAQ (reference sequence). The CDR3 loop is CASSLQTRGYTF. In nucleotides, the CDR3 is TGTGCCAGCAGCTTGCAGACAAGGGGCTACACCTTC.

The rearrangement uses TRBV7-2 and TRBJ2-7; 7 bases match TRBD1. After removal of 5 bases from V and 2 bases from J, the junction contained 9 bases not matched to a gene. The CDR3 spans 15 residues. The germline gives CDR1 SGHTA, CDR2 FQGNSA. Here the CDR3 reads CASSPQRTGTYEQYF. CDR3 sequence (DNA): TGTGCCAGCAGCCCGCAAAGGACAGGAACCTACGAGCAGTACTTC. The full variable domain, in which reference TRBV7-2 and TRBJ2-7 provide the parts outside the CDR3, is GAGVSQSPSNKVTEKGKDVELRCDPISGHTALYWYRQSLGQGLEFLIYFQGNSAPDKSGLPSDRFSAERTGGSVSTLTIQRTQQEDSAVYLCASSPQRTGTYEQYFGPGTRLTVT.

This chain links TRBV5-1 with TRBJ2-2; a weak D match, TRBD2 (7 bases). CDR3 size: 15 residues. V lost 4 bases to trimming and J lost 2 bases, with 12 bases between them. The V gene's germline CDR1 is SGHRS and CDR2 YFSETQ. In DNA, the CDR3 is TGCGCCAGCAGCCTTCGGGGGGCTAACACCGGGGAGCTGTTTTTT. It yields the protein CASSLRGANTGELFF.

The J gene is TRBJ2-7, the V gene TRBV7-2; D not resolved. V was trimmed by 1 base and J by 0 bases, leaving 7 bases between them. This CDR3 region has 14 residues. Looked up from germline, CDR1 is SGHTA and CDR2 is FQGNSA. The CDR3 region is CASSLEQSSYEQYF. The CDR3 DNA sequence: TGTGCCAGCAGCTTAGAACAGAGCTCCTACGAGCAGTACTTC.

The chain uses TRBV7-6 and TRBJ2-2, with a tentative D call TRBD2 (6 bases). The CDR3 loop spans 16 amino acids. V was shortened by 5 bases and J by 2 bases, with 15 bases between the two germline ends. Germline V gives CDR1 SGHVS, CDR2 FNYEAQ. This CDR3 reads CASSEGPGVNTGELFF. DNA for the CDR3: TGTGCCAGCAGCGAGGGGCCGGGGGTTAACACCGGGGAGCTGTTTTTT.